This is a list of T cell receptor beta chains from one sample in a study of T cells in Graves' hyperthyroidism and ophthalmopathy. TCRdb reprocessed the multiplex PCR reads with MiXCR, giving one entry per CDR3 protein. Here the sample spans around 720,000 distinct CDR3 sequences, around a third being singletons. The sample taken for sequencing was blood. The source of these receptors is a middle-aged woman with Graves' hyperthyroidism. The CDR3 runs from the conserved cysteine through the conserved F or W. The D gene is left open where the match is weak. The size entry is marked missing in some rows and otherwise reads once, few, many or a size class.

V gene: TRBV7-9; J gene: TRBJ2-5; clone size: NA; D gene: TRBD1; CDR3 protein: CGSSPGQGQETQYF; CDR3 DNA: TGTGGCAGCAGCCCGGGACAGGGGCAAGAGACCCAGTACTTC
V gene: TRBV4-1; J gene: TRBJ2-5; clone size: NA; D gene: NA; CDR3 protein: CASSPGRQGGGETQYF; CDR3 DNA: TGCGCCAGCAGCCCAGGGAGACAGGGAGGTGGGGAGACCCAGTACTTC
V gene: TRBV7-9; J gene: TRBJ2-6; clone size: many; D gene: NA; CDR3 protein: CASSTGPSHSGANVLTF; CDR3 DNA: TGTGCCAGCAGCACCGGACCCAGCCACTCTGGGGCCAACGTCCTGACTTTC
V gene: TRBV9; J gene: TRBJ2-7; clone size: many; D gene: NA; CDR3 protein: CASSVLDSPDYEQYF; CDR3 DNA: TGTGCCAGCAGCGTACTCGACAGCCCGGACTACGAGCAGTACTTC
V gene: TRBV7-9; J gene: TRBJ1-1; clone size: NA; D gene: NA; CDR3 protein: CASSDGGGAVWDTEAFF; CDR3 DNA: TGTGCCAGCAGCGACGGGGGGGGGGCTGTGTGGGACACTGAAGCTTTCTTT
V gene: TRBV7-8; J gene: TRBJ1-5; clone size: NA; D gene: NA; CDR3 protein: CASSLARTVNQPQHF; CDR3 DNA: TGTGCCAGCAGCTTAGCCCGGACAGTGAATCAGCCCCAGCATTTT
V gene: TRBV6-5; J gene: TRBJ1-4; clone size: few; D gene: NA; CDR3 protein: CASSYSLSGRGEKLFF; CDR3 DNA: TGTGCCAGCAGTTACTCCCTATCAGGGCGGGGGGAAAAACTGTTTTTT
V gene: TRBV2; J gene: TRBJ2-7; clone size: NA; D gene: NA; CDR3 protein: CASRWDHEQYF; CDR3 DNA: TGTGCCAGCAGGTGGGATCATGAGCAGTACTTC
V gene: TRBV20-1; J gene: TRBJ2-5; clone size: NA; D gene: TRBD1; CDR3 protein: CSDRDRAAETQYF; CDR3 DNA: TGCAGTGATAGGGACAGGGCGGCCGAGACCCAGTACTTC
V gene: TRBV20-1; J gene: TRBJ2-5; clone size: few; D gene: NA; CDR3 protein: CSANGGLEGETQYF; CDR3 DNA: TGCAGTGCAAATGGGGGTTTGGAGGGCGAGACCCAGTACTTC
V gene: TRBV10-1; J gene: TRBJ2-5; clone size: many; D gene: TRBD2; CDR3 protein: CASSERREGTQYF; CDR3 DNA: TGCGCCAGCAGTGAGCGGCGGGAGGGGACCCAGTACTTC
V gene: TRBV12-3/TRBV12-4; J gene: TRBJ1-1; clone size: few; D gene: TRBD1; CDR3 protein: CASRGGQVGEAFF; CDR3 DNA: TGTGCCAGCAGGGGAGGACAGGTTGGGGAAGCTTTCTTT
V gene: TRBV10-3; J gene: TRBJ1-1; clone size: few; D gene: NA; CDR3 protein: CAISGGGEAFF; CDR3 DNA: TGTGCCATCAGTGGTGGAGGAGAAGCTTTCTTT
V gene: TRBV7-9; J gene: TRBJ2-5; clone size: NA; D gene: NA; CDR3 protein: CASSLEKGWETQYF; CDR3 DNA: TGTGCCAGCAGCTTAGAGAAGGGTTGGGAGACCCAGTACTTC
V gene: TRBV29-1; J gene: TRBJ2-5; clone size: NA; D gene: NA; CDR3 protein: CASSRLKAGKETQYF; CDR3 DNA: TGTGCCAGCAGTCGTTTGAAAGCAGGGAAAGAGACCCAGTACTTC
V gene: TRBV2; J gene: TRBJ1-2; clone size: many; D gene: NA; CDR3 protein: CASSWTDRNDGYTF; CDR3 DNA: TGTGCCAGCAGTTGGACTGACAGGAATGATGGCTACACCTTC
V gene: TRBV19; J gene: TRBJ1-2; clone size: NA; D gene: NA; CDR3 protein: CASSRHDGYTF; CDR3 DNA: TGTGCCAGCAGCCGGCATGATGGCTACACCTTC
V gene: TRBV30; J gene: TRBJ2-7; clone size: NA; D gene: TRBD1; CDR3 protein: CAWINRDRGFREQYF; CDR3 DNA: TGTGCCTGGATTAACCGGGACAGGGGCTTCCGCGAGCAGTACTTC
V gene: TRBV5-6; J gene: TRBJ1-5; clone size: NA; D gene: TRBD1; CDR3 protein: CASSSLTGGGSQPQHF; CDR3 DNA: TGTGCCAGCAGCTCGTTGACAGGGGGCGGAAGTCAGCCCCAGCATTTT
V gene: TRBV6-5; J gene: TRBJ2-2; clone size: NA; D gene: TRBD2; CDR3 protein: CATMGLARSGELFF; CDR3 DNA: TGTGCCACCATGGGACTAGCGAGGTCCGGGGAGCTGTTTTTT
V gene: TRBV4-1; J gene: TRBJ1-3; clone size: NA; D gene: TRBD1; CDR3 protein: CASSQEGRQGGNTIYF; CDR3 DNA: TGCGCCAGCAGCCAAGAAGGGCGACAGGGTGGAAACACCATATATTTT
V gene: TRBV9; J gene: TRBJ1-5; clone size: many; D gene: NA; CDR3 protein: CASSALQGGQPQHF; CDR3 DNA: TGTGCCAGCAGCGCACTCCAGGGTGGGCAGCCCCAGCATTTT
V gene: TRBV19; J gene: TRBJ1-4; clone size: few; D gene: NA; CDR3 protein: CASVGAATNEKLFF; CDR3 DNA: TGTGCCAGTGTCGGAGCCGCAACTAATGAAAAACTGTTTTTT
V gene: TRBV4-1; J gene: TRBJ2-5; clone size: few; D gene: NA; CDR3 protein: CASSQEWGSQETQYF; CDR3 DNA: TGCGCCAGCAGCCAAGAGTGGGGCAGCCAAGAGACCCAGTACTTC
V gene: TRBV6-5; J gene: TRBJ2-7; clone size: once; D gene: NA; CDR3 protein: CASSYSNDYEQYF; CDR3 DNA: TGTGCCAGCAGTTACTCGAATGACTACGAGCAGTACTTC
V gene: TRBV7-2; J gene: TRBJ1-4; clone size: NA; D gene: NA; CDR3 protein: CASSLNPWGGGEKLFF; CDR3 DNA: TGTGCCAGCAGCTTAAACCCCTGGGGGGGAGGTGAAAAACTGTTTTTT